This TCR beta chain was captured by sequencing in a study of neoadjuvant nivolumab and ipilimumab in lung cancer. Study-level points and caveats: A small number of samples were TCR sequenced. Higher pretherapy blood TCR richness went with higher resected-tumor richness. Pathologic regression was not significantly tied to TCR clonality. TCR richness and clonality were higher in tumors than adjacent uninvolved lung.

The table came from immunoSEQ multiplex PCR; TCRdb's copy has only in-frame clones and leaves some out. The sample carries approximately 23,000 clones, under 90% recorded once. Notes on this clone: Its antigen remains unidentified.

This clonotype was sampled from an adult with non-small cell lung cancer. The input for sequencing was peripheral blood, taken before neoadjuvant nivolumab, alone or with ipilimumab.

The CDR3 sequence: CASFGQGQFGYTF. The CDR3 nucleotides are TGTGCCAGTTTTGGACAGGGCCAATTTGGCTACACCTTC. The gene calls are TRBV28 and TRBJ1-2; 8 positions agree with TRBD1. CDR3 length: 13 amino acids. Germline-derived CDR1 and CDR2 are MDHEN and SYDVKM. V gave up 9 bases and J gave up 7 bases; unmatched junction bases: 10.